This is a list of T cell receptor beta chains from one sample in a study of monozygotic twins with inflammatory bowel disease. TCRdb reanalyzed the 5' RACE reads and collapses them to one entry per CDR3 protein, without DNA. The table lists approximately 330,000 distinct CDR3 sequences. Sequencing was done on a sample of blood. These receptors all come from a human donor with ulcerative colitis or Crohn's disease, or a healthy co-twin of an affected twin (not recorded which). The CDR3 runs from the conserved cysteine through the conserved F or W.

v_gene,j_gene,CDR3aa
TRBV20-1,TRBJ1-1,CGSRLRYEAFF
TRBV5-1,TRBJ2-4,CASSLRGLAGGTKNIQYF
TRBV20-1,TRBJ1-1,CSAQGEGPGNTEAFF
TRBV20-1,TRBJ2-1,CSAPTSGSREQFF
TRBV18,TRBJ2-3,CASSPGLDTDTQYF
TRBV27,TRBJ1-2,CASSPGTGNLYGYTF
TRBV12-3/TRBV12-4,TRBJ2-7,CASSPRGGATYEQYF
TRBV6-1,TRBJ1-5,CASSDDRNQPQHF
TRBV5-5,TRBJ1-1,CASSGGQQNTEAFF
TRBV4-1,TRBJ1-2,CASSQEFRPGTGTAGYTF
TRBV5-1,TRBJ2-1,CASSLAPLAEEQFF
TRBV6-5,TRBJ2-1,CASSYGLNYNEQFF
TRBV7-2,TRBJ1-4,CASSVQGGTNEKLFF
TRBV7-2,TRBJ2-1,CASSLDVRQDNNEQFF
TRBV5-1,TRBJ1-2,CASTADRVHGYTF
TRBV7-2,TRBJ1-2,CASSLRSGGDYGYTF
TRBV4-1,TRBJ2-1,CASSQWGGDEQFF
TRBV5-1,TRBJ2-1,CASSITGAEQFF
TRBV28,TRBJ2-1,CASSFVATYNEQFF
TRBV18,TRBJ1-5,CASSPQHVNQPQHF
TRBV21-1,TRBJ2-1,CASSISAGRDSLYNEQFF
TRBV28,TRBJ2-5,CASTNRGYQETQYF
TRBV12-3/TRBV12-4,TRBJ1-5,CASSSGSNSNQPQHF
TRBV7-9,TRBJ2-2,CASSLGGSSGELFF
TRBV20-1,TRBJ2-1,CSAGPTSGGQQFF
TRBV3-1,TRBJ2-5,CASSLRRDQETQYF
TRBV12-3/TRBV12-4,TRBJ2-7,CASTLTSGSHEQYF
TRBV12-3/TRBV12-4,TRBJ2-5,CASSGPGRETQYF
TRBV7-2,TRBJ2-3,CASSQTSTKRTDTQYF
TRBV29-1,TRBJ2-3,CSVEDPGVGGTDTQYF
TRBV29-1,TRBJ2-2,CSVEIKTSGSYGELFF
TRBV29-1,TRBJ2-1,CSVEGGHRYEQFF
TRBV28,TRBJ2-7,CASSLGDRLTYEQYF
TRBV10-3,TRBJ2-3,CAIKTDPGTDTQYF
TRBV29-1,TRBJ2-7,CSVASGGDTAYEQYF
TRBV30,TRBJ1-5,CAWRPRQSNQPQHF
TRBV12-3/TRBV12-4,TRBJ2-5,CASRQREKNGETQYF
TRBV9,TRBJ2-1,CASSVGPHPGQGSEQFF
TRBV5-8,TRBJ2-1,CASRTPGFDEQFF
TRBV5-1,TRBJ1-4,CASKKTGSEKLFF
TRBV7-2,TRBJ2-2,CASSLKGGLFF
TRBV7-2,TRBJ2-7,CASSPSVGLASYEQYF
TRBV20-1,TRBJ2-7,CSASQAIRPYEQYF
TRBV30,TRBJ1-5,CAWSTGALNQPQHF
TRBV20-1,TRBJ2-1,CSASVSSGGVVYEQFF
TRBV28,TRBJ2-7,CASSSDRRSYEQYF
TRBV3-1,TRBJ2-2,CASSPLGRRNTGELFF
TRBV10-2,TRBJ2-3,CASSESGQWTDTQYF
TRBV12-3/TRBV12-4,TRBJ1-6,CASSFGIDSPLRF
TRBV20-1,TRBJ2-1,CSASEDVAYNEQFF
TRBV20-1,TRBJ1-5,CSAVRGTGSNQPQHF
TRBV6-5,TRBJ2-3,CASSLGQGGSTDTQYF